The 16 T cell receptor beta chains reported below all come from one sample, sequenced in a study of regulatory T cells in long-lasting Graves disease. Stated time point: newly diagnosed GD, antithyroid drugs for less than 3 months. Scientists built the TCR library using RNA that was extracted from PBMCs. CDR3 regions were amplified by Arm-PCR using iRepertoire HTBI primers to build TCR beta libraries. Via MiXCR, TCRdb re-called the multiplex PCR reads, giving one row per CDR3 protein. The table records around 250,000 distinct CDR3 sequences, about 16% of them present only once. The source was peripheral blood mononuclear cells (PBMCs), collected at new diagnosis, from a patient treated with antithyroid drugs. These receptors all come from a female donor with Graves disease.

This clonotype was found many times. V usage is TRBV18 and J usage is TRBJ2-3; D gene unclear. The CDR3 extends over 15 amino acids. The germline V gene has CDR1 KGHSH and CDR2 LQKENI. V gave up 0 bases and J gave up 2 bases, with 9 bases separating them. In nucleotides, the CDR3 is TGTGCCAGCTCACCACCGAGTACGAACACAGATACGCAGTATTTT. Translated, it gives CASSPPSTNTDTQYF.

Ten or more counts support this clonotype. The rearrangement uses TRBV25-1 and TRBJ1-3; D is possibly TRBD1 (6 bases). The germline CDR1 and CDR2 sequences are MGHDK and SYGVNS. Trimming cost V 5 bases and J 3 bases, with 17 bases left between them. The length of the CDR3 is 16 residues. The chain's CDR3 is CASSNLGGASGNTIYF. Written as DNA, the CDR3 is TGTGCCAGCAGTAACCTCGGGGGCGCGAGTGGAAACACCATATATTTT.

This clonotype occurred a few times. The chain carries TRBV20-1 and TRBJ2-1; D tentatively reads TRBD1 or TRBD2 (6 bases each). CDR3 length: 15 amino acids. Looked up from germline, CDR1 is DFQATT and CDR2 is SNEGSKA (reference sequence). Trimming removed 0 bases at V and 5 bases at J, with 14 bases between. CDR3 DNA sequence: TGCAGTGCTAGAGATCGGGGGCGTAATGACAATGAGCAGTTCTTC. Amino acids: CSARDRGRNDNEQFF.

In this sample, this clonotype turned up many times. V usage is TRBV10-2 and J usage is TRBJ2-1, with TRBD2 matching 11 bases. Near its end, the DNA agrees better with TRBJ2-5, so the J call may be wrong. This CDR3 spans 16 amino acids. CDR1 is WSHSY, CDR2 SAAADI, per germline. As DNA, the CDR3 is TGCGCCAGCAGTCTAATACTAGCGGGAGAACGAGAGACCCAGTACTTC. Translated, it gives CASSLILAGERETQYF.

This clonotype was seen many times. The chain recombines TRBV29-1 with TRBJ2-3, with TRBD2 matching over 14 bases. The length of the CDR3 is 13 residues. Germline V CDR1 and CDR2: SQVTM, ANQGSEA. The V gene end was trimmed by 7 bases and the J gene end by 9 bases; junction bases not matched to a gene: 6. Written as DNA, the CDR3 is TGCAGCGGGGGGACTAGCGGGAGTGTAACGCAGTATTTT. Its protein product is CSGGTSGSVTQYF.

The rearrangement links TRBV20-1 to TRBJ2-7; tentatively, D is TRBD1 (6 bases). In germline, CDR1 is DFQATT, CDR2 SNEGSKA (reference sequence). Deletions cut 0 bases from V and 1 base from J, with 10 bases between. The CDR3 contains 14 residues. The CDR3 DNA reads TGCAGTGCTAGAGATGAGGGGGAGTCCTACGAGCAGTACTTC. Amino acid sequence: CSARDEGESYEQYF.

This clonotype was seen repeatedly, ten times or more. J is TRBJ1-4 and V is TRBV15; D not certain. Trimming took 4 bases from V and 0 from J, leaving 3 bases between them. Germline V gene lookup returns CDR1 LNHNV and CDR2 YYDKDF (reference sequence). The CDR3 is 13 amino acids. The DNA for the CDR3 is TGTGCCACCAGCACTGCAACTAATGAAAAACTGTTTTTT. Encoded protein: CATSTATNEKLFF.

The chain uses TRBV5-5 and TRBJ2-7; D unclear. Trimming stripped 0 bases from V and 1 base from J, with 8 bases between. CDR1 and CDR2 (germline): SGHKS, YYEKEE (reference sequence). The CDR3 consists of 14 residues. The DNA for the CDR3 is TGTGCCAGCAGCTTGGATCTACAATCCTACGAGCAGTACTTC. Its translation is CASSLDLQSYEQYF.

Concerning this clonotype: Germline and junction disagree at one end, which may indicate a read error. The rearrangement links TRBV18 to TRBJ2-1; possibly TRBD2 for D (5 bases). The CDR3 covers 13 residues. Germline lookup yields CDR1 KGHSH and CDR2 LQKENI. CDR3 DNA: TGTGCCAGCTCACCTGTCGCGGGCAATGATCAGTTCTTC. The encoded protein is CASSPVAGNDQFF.

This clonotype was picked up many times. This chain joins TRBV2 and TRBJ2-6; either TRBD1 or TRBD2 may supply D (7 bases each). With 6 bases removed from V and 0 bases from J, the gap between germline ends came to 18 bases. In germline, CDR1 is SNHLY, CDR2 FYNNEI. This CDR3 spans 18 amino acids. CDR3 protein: CASRGGSGGYSGANVLTF. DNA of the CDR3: TGTGCCAGCAGGGGAGGGTCAGGGGGGTACTCTGGGGCCAACGTCCTGACTTTC.

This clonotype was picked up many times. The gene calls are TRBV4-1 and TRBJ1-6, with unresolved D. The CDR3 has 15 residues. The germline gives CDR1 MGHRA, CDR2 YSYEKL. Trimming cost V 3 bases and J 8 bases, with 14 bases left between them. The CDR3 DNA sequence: TGCGCCAGCAGCCAGGATCCGGCGGTCGATTCACCCCTCCACTTT. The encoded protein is CASSQDPAVDSPLHF.

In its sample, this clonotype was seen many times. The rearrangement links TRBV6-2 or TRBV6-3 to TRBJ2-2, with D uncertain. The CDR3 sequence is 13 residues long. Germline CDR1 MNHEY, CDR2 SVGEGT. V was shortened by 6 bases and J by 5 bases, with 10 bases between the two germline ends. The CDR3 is CASRQMATGELFF. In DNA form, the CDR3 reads TGTGCCAGCAGGCAAATGGCGACCGGGGAGCTGTTTTTT.

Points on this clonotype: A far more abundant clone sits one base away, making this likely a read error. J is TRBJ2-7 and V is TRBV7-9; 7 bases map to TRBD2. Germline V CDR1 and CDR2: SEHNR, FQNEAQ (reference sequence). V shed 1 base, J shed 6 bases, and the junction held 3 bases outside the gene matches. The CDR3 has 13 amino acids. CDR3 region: CASSLVGGVEQYF. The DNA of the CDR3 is TGTGCCAGCAGCTTAGTGGGGGGGGTCGAGCAGTACTTC.

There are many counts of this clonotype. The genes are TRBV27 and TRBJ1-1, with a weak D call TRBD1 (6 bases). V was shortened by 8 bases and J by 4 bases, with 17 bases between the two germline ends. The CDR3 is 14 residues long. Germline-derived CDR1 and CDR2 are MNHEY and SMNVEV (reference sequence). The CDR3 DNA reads TGTGCCAGCGGACCAATTACAGGGTCCACTGAAGCTTTCTTT. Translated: CASGPITGSTEAFF.

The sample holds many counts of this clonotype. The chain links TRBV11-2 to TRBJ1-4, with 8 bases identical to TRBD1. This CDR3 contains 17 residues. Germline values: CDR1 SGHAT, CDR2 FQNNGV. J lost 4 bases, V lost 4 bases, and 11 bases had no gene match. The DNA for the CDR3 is TGTGCCAGCAGCTCTCAACGGGGACAGGCCTATAATGAAAAACTGTTTTTT. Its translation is CASSSQRGQAYNEKLFF.

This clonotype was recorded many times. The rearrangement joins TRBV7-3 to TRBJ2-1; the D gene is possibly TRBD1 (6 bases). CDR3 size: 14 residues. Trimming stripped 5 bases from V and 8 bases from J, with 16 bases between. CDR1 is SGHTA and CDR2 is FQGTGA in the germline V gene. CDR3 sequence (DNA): TGTGCCAGCAGCCATTTACAGGGTTCCCATGAGCAGTTCTTC. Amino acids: CASSHLQGSHEQFF.